The 25 T cell receptor beta chains below were found in one sample sequenced in a study of blood T cell repertoires in COVID-19. The table came from immunoSEQ multiplex PCR; TCRdb's copy has only in-frame clones and leaves some out. Counted here are over 150,000 clones, about 86% occurring once; the ten biggest clones make up roughly 10%. The sample comprised peripheral blood. The receptor set was obtained from an older man with active or convalescent COVID-19.

This clone was seen only once. The chain has TRBV24-1 and TRBJ2-7, with a tentative D call TRBD1 (5 bases). The CDR3 contains 15 residues. V lost 3 bases, J lost 2 bases, and 13 bases lay in between. The germline gives CDR1 KGHDR, CDR2 SFDVKD. DNA of the CDR3: TGTGCCACCAGTGATCCAGGGATGAACCCCTACGAGCAGTACTTC. The encoded protein is CATSDPGMNPYEQYF.

The chain has TRBV15 and TRBJ2-2; D is perhaps TRBD2 (5 bases). From germline, CDR1 is LNHNV and CDR2 YYDKDF (reference sequence). There are 17 residues in the CDR3. Trimming removed 0 bases at V and 0 bases at J, with 11 bases between. The CDR3 region is CATSRDLRVANTGELFF. In DNA, the CDR3 is TGTGCCACCAGCAGAGACCTGAGGGTCGCGAACACCGGGGAGCTGTTTTTT.

The chain is built from TRBV30 and TRBJ1-5, with a weak D call TRBD1 (5 bases). The ends were cut back, 3 bases at V and 1 base at J, with 10 bases in the middle. This CDR3 is 14 amino acids long. The germline V gene has CDR1 GTSNPN and CDR2 SVGIG (reference sequence). DNA for the CDR3: TGTGCCTGGAGCGGGGGTAACAGCAATCAGCCCCAGCATTTT. Translating it yields CAWSGGNSNQPQHF.

This chain uses TRBV5-8 with TRBJ1-1, with 8 positions matching TRBD1. After removal of 4 bases from V and 5 bases from J, the junction contained 7 bases not matched to a gene. The germline V gene has CDR1 SGHTS and CDR2 YDEGEE. This CDR3 comprises 14 residues. CDR3 sequence: CASSRQGMVTEAFF. As DNA, the CDR3 is TGTGCCAGCAGCCGACAGGGGATGGTAACTGAAGCTTTCTTT.

The V call is TRBV2, the J call TRBJ2-1; the D gene is possibly TRBD1 (6 bases). Per germline, CDR1 SNHLY and CDR2 FYNNEI. V lost 6 bases to trimming and J lost 3 bases, with 18 bases between them. This CDR3 contains 16 residues. CDR3 residues: CASRRLTSGVYNEQFF. In nucleotides, the CDR3 is TGTGCCAGCAGGCGACTCACGTCAGGGGTCTACAATGAGCAGTTCTTC.

The chain couples TRBV6-2 or TRBV6-3 to TRBJ1-6; D is unclear. This CDR3 has 16 amino acids. Germline V gives CDR1 MNHEY, CDR2 SVGEGT. Trimming pared 2 bases from V and 2 bases from J, leaving 10 bases between. The CDR3, as DNA: TGTGCCAGCAGTTACCGAGGCGGGGCCTATAATTCACCCCTCCACTTT. It yields the protein CASSYRGGAYNSPLHF.

The CDR3 DNA reads as TGCGCCAGCAGCTGGACTAGCGGGAGTATCAGGGAGCTGTTTTTT. Translation gives CASSWTSGSIRELFF. The chain couples TRBV5-1 to TRBJ2-2, with 13 bases aligning to TRBD2. V shed 3 bases and J 9 bases; nucleotides not matched to a gene: 5. This CDR3 is 15 amino acids long. Looked up from germline, CDR1 is SGHRS and CDR2 is YFSETQ.

V is TRBV29-1 and J is TRBJ1-1; D gene uncertain. This CDR3 is built from 14 residues. Germline V gene sequence: CDR1 SQVTM, CDR2 ANQGSEA. V was shortened by 2 bases and J by 11 bases, with 21 bases between the two germline ends. CDR3 coding DNA: TGCAGCGTTGAATCGGACCTGCGTTTAGCGGTGGCTTTCTTT. It is translated as CSVESDLRLAVAFF. Looking up the rest from reference TRBV29-1 and TRBJ1-1 gives the full variable domain: SAVISQKPSRDICQRGTSLTIQCQVDSQVTMMFWYRQQPGQSLTLIATANQGSEATYESGFVIDKFPISRPNLTFSTLTVSNMSPEDSSIYLCSVESDLRLAVAFFGQGTRLTVV.

The chain joins TRBV28 to TRBJ2-2; tentatively, D is TRBD1 (6 bases). Germline V gene data show CDR1 as MDHEN and CDR2 as SYDVKM. This CDR3 comprises 16 residues. V was clipped by 6 bases and J by 4 bases, with 18 bases between them. CDR3 protein: CASRTGHPGPTGELFF. CDR3 nucleotides: TGTGCCAGCAGAACGGGACACCCAGGACCCACCGGGGAGCTGTTTTTT.

This sequence joins TRBV7-2 and TRBJ1-1; D remains ambiguous. Germline CDR1 SGHTA, CDR2 FQGNSA. V lost 2 bases, J lost 6 bases, and 10 bases lay in between. The CDR3 runs to 13 residues. CDR3 sequence: CASSLIGVAEAFF. The CDR3 region has the DNA TGTGCCAGCAGCTTAATTGGAGTTGCTGAAGCTTTCTTT.

J is TRBJ1-1 and V is TRBV20-1; unclear D gene. V was trimmed by 3 bases and J by 1 base, leaving 12 bases between them. This CDR3 has 14 residues. Germline lookup yields CDR1 DFQATT and CDR2 SNEGSKA (reference sequence). CDR3 amino acids: CSASALLANTEAFF. The CDR3 DNA reads as TGCAGTGCTAGTGCTCTACTAGCGAACACTGAAGCTTTCTTT.

The chain recombines TRBV7-2 with TRBJ2-1, with 7 bases aligning to TRBD2. The CDR3 totals 15 residues. CDR1 is SGHTA and CDR2 is FQGNSA in the germline V gene. V dropped 1 base and J dropped 12; count of bases not matched to a gene: 12. The CDR3, as DNA: TGTGCCAGCAGCTTAGATGCAGGGAGGGTACGCGGGCAGTTCTTC. Amino acids: CASSLDAGRVRGQFF.

This sequence joins TRBV18 and TRBJ1-1, with TRBD1 identical over 11 bases. From germline, CDR1 is KGHSH and CDR2 LQKENI. The CDR3 spans 14 residues. Trimming took 5 bases from V and 3 from J; bases not matched to a gene: 2. CDR3 in DNA: TGTGCCAGCTCATCGGACAGGGGGCACACTGAAGCTTTCTTT. As protein: CASSSDRGHTEAFF. The full variable domain, with the rest looked up from reference TRBV18 and TRBJ1-1, is NAGVMQNPRHLVRRRGQEARLRCSPMKGHSHVYWYRQLPEEGLKFMVYLQKENIIDESGMPKERFSAEFPKEGPSILRIQQVVRGDSAAYFCASSSDRGHTEAFFGQGTRLTVV.

The chain couples TRBV11-3 to TRBJ1-1, with a tentative D call TRBD1 (6 bases). V lost 2 bases and J 5 bases, leaving 12 bases between the germline ends. The germline V gene has CDR1 SGHNT and CDR2 YENEEA. CDR3 length: 14 residues. The CDR3 nucleotides are TGTGCCAGCAGCTTAACGGGGGGGCATACTGAAGCTTTCTTT. Encoded protein: CASSLTGGHTEAFF.

J is TRBJ1-1 and V is TRBV2, with 8 bases that match TRBD1. The trim removed 6 bases at V and 5 bases at J, leaving 5 bases unmatched. The germline gives CDR1 SNHLY, CDR2 FYNNEI. The CDR3 consists of 13 residues. The DNA of the CDR3 is TGTGCCAGCAGCCCGACAGGGGCTACTGAAGCTTTCTTT. Residues: CASSPTGATEAFF.

The rearrangement joins TRBV11-2 to TRBJ1-1; the match to TRBD1 covers 7 bases. CDR3 length: 14 amino acids. After removal of 3 bases from V and 4 bases from J, the junction contained 5 bases not matched to a gene. The germline V gene encodes CDR1 SGHAT and CDR2 FQNNGV. As DNA, the CDR3 is TGTGCCAGCAGCTTCGACAGGGTGGTCACTGAAGCTTTCTTT. Protein: CASSFDRVVTEAFF.

This clone was detected a few times. The rearrangement uses TRBV7-2 and TRBJ1-5; D unresolved. Per the germline V gene, CDR1 is SGHTA and CDR2 is FQGNSA. This CDR3 comprises 13 residues. Trimming shortened V by 5 bases and J by 3 bases, and 8 bases separated the two germline ends. In DNA form, the CDR3 reads TGTGCCAGCAGCGGGCAGAACAATCAGCCCCAGCATTTT. It yields the protein CASSGQNNQPQHF.

CDR3 bases: TGCGCCAGCAGCGCAGGACAGGGCCATTCACCCCTCCACTTT. It translates to CASSAGQGHSPLHF. The V gene is TRBV5-1, the J gene TRBJ1-6; TRBD1 matches at 8 bases. The germline V gene encodes CDR1 SGHRS and CDR2 YFSETQ. With V trimmed by 4 bases and J by 8 bases, 5 bases remained unmatched. The CDR3 spans 14 residues.

This rearrangement joins TRBV27 to TRBJ1-1, with a weak D call TRBD1 (5 bases). This CDR3 has 14 amino acids. The V end lost 2 bases, the J end lost 5 bases, and 12 bases lay between the germline ends. Germline V gene sequence: CDR1 MNHEY, CDR2 SMNVEV (reference sequence). CDR3 nucleotides: TGTGCCAGCAGTTTACTGGGGGGTGGGACTGAAGCTTTCTTT. As protein: CASSLLGGGTEAFF.

The chain uses TRBV18 and TRBJ1-4; TRBD1 might be the D (6 bases). V lost 3 bases to trimming and J lost 0 bases, with 14 bases between them. Germline V CDR1 and CDR2: KGHSH, LQKENI. The CDR3 is 17 amino acids. The CDR3: CASSPIGQLATNEKLFF. CDR3 DNA sequence: TGTGCCAGCTCACCGATAGGACAGCTTGCAACTAATGAAAAACTGTTTTTT.

This clone was counted a single time. The rearrangement uses TRBV24-1 and TRBJ2-1, with TRBD1 identical over 7 bases. The CDR3 is made up of 16 amino acids. Germline CDR1 KGHDR, CDR2 SFDVKD. J lost 4 bases, V lost 2 bases, and 7 bases had no gene match. The CDR3 protein is CATSDSKPGQYNEQFF. In DNA form, the CDR3 reads TGTGCCACCAGTGATTCGAAACCGGGACAGTACAATGAGCAGTTCTTC.

The rearrangement uses TRBV6-5 and TRBJ2-3; D may be TRBD1 (6 bases). Per the germline V gene, CDR1 is MNHEY and CDR2 is SVGAGI. The V gene lost 6 bases and the J gene lost 7 bases, with 14 bases spanning the gap. This CDR3 contains 13 residues. CDR3 protein: CASSPPGVNTQYF. CDR3 DNA sequence: TGTGCCAGCAGCCCGCCAGGGGTCAATACGCAGTATTTT.

The chain has TRBV5-1 and TRBJ1-4; unclear D gene. The germline V and J ends were trimmed by 2 bases and 5 bases, with 7 bases remaining between them. The CDR3 has 13 amino acids. Germline V gene data show CDR1 as SGHRS and CDR2 as YFSETQ. In DNA form, the CDR3 reads TGCGCCAGCAGCTTCCGCGCGAATGAAAAACTGTTTTTT. Translating it yields CASSFRANEKLFF.

This clone was picked up a small number of times. Here the CDR3 reads CSVFLIGGSLDYEQYF. The CDR3 coding sequence is TGCAGCGTGTTTCTAATTGGTGGGAGTCTTGATTACGAGCAGTACTTC. The V and J genes are TRBV29-1 and TRBJ2-7; possibly TRBD2 for D (5 bases). The V gene's germline CDR1 is SQVTM and CDR2 ANQGSEA. Trimming pared 6 bases from V and 4 bases from J, leaving 25 bases between. There are 16 residues in the CDR3.

The chain uses TRBV6-4 and TRBJ1-5, with 10 nucleotides matching TRBD1. V gave up 3 bases and J gave up 12 bases; unmatched junction bases: 5. The CDR3 is made up of 13 amino acids. Germline-derived CDR1 and CDR2 are MRHNA and SNTAGT. The CDR3 nucleotides are TGTGCCAGCAGTGAACCCGGGACAGGGGACCAGCATTTT. Amino acid sequence: CASSEPGTGDQHF.